These 7 T cell receptor beta chains were sequenced from one sample in a study of metastatic and nonmetastatic thyroid tumors. Each patient came to thyroid surgery without any prior treatment (of any kind). TCRdb re-clonotyped the PCR reads through MiXCR. Of 15,000 to 20,000 clones in the sample, about a quarter are singletons; the top ten hold more than 6%. Sequencing used blood. The receptor source for this set is a female donor with papillary thyroid cancer or a benign thyroid nodule (not recorded which). Some clones in this sample may be carry-over from other donors' samples.

This clone was seen repeatedly, ten times or more. V is TRBV20-1 and J is TRBJ1-5, with D possibly being TRBD1 (6 bases). V was cut by 3 bases and J by 4 bases, with 25 bases left in between. The germline gives CDR1 DFQATT, CDR2 SNEGSKA (reference sequence). The CDR3 is 18 amino acids. The CDR3 reads CSASFWDTKRGRNQPQHF. Here the CDR3 DNA reads TGCAGTGCTAGTTTTTGGGACACAAAAAGGGGTCGAAATCAGCCCCAGCATTTT.

In this sample, this clone turned up a few times. The V call is TRBV6-1, the J call TRBJ1-2; D is unresolved. In germline, CDR1 is MNHNS, CDR2 SASEGT. The V end lost 7 bases, the J end lost 2 bases, and 14 bases lay between the germline ends. The CDR3 runs to 14 residues. CDR3 amino acids: CASTGRSGNYGYTF. The CDR3 nucleotides read TGTGCCAGCACTGGACGGTCGGGGAACTATGGCTACACCTTC.

Sample share makes this clone medium-sized. The rearrangement uses TRBV12-3 or TRBV12-4 and TRBJ1-5; D might be TRBD1 (5 bases). V lost 4 bases and J 1 base, leaving 11 bases between the germline ends. This CDR3 is 15 amino acids long. DNA for the CDR3: TGTGCCAGCAGTTCCCGGGGGGTGAGCAATCAGCCCCAGCATTTT. Translating gives CASSSRGVSNQPQHF.

This clone was observed a handful of times. The chain employs TRBV19 and TRBJ1-1; maybe TRBD1 (5 bases). Germline CDR1 and CDR2: LNHDA and SQIVND (reference sequence). The V and J ends lost 10 bases and 10 bases respectively, with 19 bases between them. The CDR3 is 12 amino acids. CDR3 coding DNA: TGTGCCACCCGCGGGGGTTACAGTGGAGCTTTCTTT. It yields the protein CATRGGYSGAFF.

At least ten counts were recorded for this clone. The chain links TRBV5-1 to TRBJ1-1; 7 nucleotides line up with TRBD1. The trim removed 3 bases at V and 4 bases at J, leaving 6 bases unmatched. The CDR3 extends over 14 amino acids. Germline assignment: CDR1 SGHRS and CDR2 YFSETQ. Here the CDR3 reads CASSSTGVGTEAFF. The CDR3 DNA is TGCGCCAGCAGCTCTACAGGGGTGGGCACTGAAGCTTTCTTT.

This sequence joins TRBV2 and TRBJ2-7; 7 nucleotides line up with TRBD1. Germline-derived CDR1 and CDR2 are SNHLY and FYNNEI. The CDR3 is 14 amino acids. J was trimmed by 2 bases and V by 6 bases; bases with no gene match: 7. CDR3 sequence: CASRRTGVTYEQYF. CDR3 DNA sequence: TGTGCCAGCAGGAGGACAGGCGTCACCTACGAGCAGTACTTC. Full variable domain (remainder filled in from reference TRBV2 and TRBJ2-7): EPEVTQTPSHQVTQMGQEVILRCVPISNHLYFYWYRQILGQKVEFLVSFYNNEISEKSEIFDDQFSVERPDGSNFTLKIRSTKLEDSAMYFCASRRTGVTYEQYFGPGTRLTVT.

This clone was seen more than once but under ten times. The chain recombines TRBV19 with TRBJ2-5, with D possibly being TRBD1 (5 bases). V lost 5 bases and J 5 bases, leaving 18 bases between the germline ends. This CDR3 region has 15 residues. Germline V gene data show CDR1 as LNHDA and CDR2 as SQIVND (reference sequence). In nucleotides, the CDR3 is TGTGCCAGTAGTCAAGACAGTTCCCTCGGGGAGACCCAGTACTTC. It codes for CASSQDSSLGETQYF.